The 15 T cell receptor beta chains in this list originate from one sample, sequenced in a study of tissue T cells after allogeneic stem cell transplantation. TCRdb keeps only in-frame clones here, not all; method: immunoSEQ multiplex PCR. The sample shows 230 or so clones, roughly two fifths of them seen only once. The time point denotes: mouse harvest day 14 after allogeneic transplant. Mouse grafts combined 10^7 T-cell-depleted bone marrow cells with 10^6 splenic CD5+ T cells. The material sequenced was spleen. These receptor sequences come from a female BALB/c mouse given C57BL/6 T cells with graft-versus-host disease after an allogeneic hematopoietic cell transplant.

Worth noting for this clone: Germline and genes here are mouse. The DNA ends 1 residue before the CDR3 does, and the rest of the CDR3 is filled in from the germline J gene. The chain employs TRBV1 and TRBJ2-7; 9 nucleotides match TRBD1. From germline, CDR1 is NSQYPW and CDR2 LRSPGD (reference sequence). V lost 2 bases to trimming and J lost 5 bases; unmatched junction nucleotides: 4. The CDR3 is 14 amino acids. The CDR3: CTCSARDRGDEQYF. CDR3 DNA, as far as it was read: TGCACCTGCAGTGCACGCGACAGGGGGGATGAACAGTAC.

By share of the sample, this clone is hyperexpanded. Genes and germline are mouse. Read sequence stops 1 residue before the CDR3 end, and the germline J gene provides the missing end. The gene calls are TRBV31 and TRBJ1-2; no firm D call. This CDR3 is 9 amino acids long. The germline V and J ends were trimmed by 3 bases and 9 bases, with 5 bases remaining between them. Germline V gene sequence: CDR1 GKSSPN, CDR2 SITVG. Here the CDR3 reads CAWRPHYTF. CDR3 DNA (partial): TGTGCCTGGAGACCCCACTACACC. The full variable domain, completed using reference TRBV31 and TRBJ1-2, is AQTIHQWPVAEIKAVGSPLSLGCTIKGKSSPNLYWYWQATGGTLQQLFYSITVGQVESVVQLNLSASRPKDDQFILSTEKLLLSHSGFYLCAWRPHYTFGSGTRLLVI.

On this clone itself: Germline and genes here are mouse. CDR3 DNA, as far as it was read: TGTGCAAGCAGCTTAGACAGGGGGGCAAACACCGGGCAGCTCTAC. Its translation is CASSLDRGANTGQLY. In full, the CDR3 is CASSLDRGANTGQLYF. This rearrangement joins TRBV16 to TRBJ2-2; a weak D match, TRBD1 (7 bases). Coverage ceases 1 residue before the CDR3 finishes, and the germline J gene fills in the end. Germline assignment: CDR1 SGHSA and CDR2 FRNQAP. This CDR3 is 16 amino acids long. Between the trimmed V and J ends, which lost 0 bases and 0 bases, there was a span of 8 bases. Using reference TRBV16 and TRBJ2-2 for the parts outside the CDR3, the full variable domain is NAGVIQTPRHKVTGKGQEATLWCEPISGHSAVFWYRQTIVQGLEFLTYFRNQAPIDDSGMPKERFSAQMPNQSHSTLKIQSTQPQDSAVYLCASSLDRGANTGQLYFGEGSKLTVL.

With regard to this clone: The listed genes are named as in mouse. The read ends 1 residue before the CDR3 terminus; that terminus is restored from the germline J gene. This chain joins TRBV19 and TRBJ2-3; possibly TRBD2 for D (5 bases). The V gene lost 3 bases and the J gene lost 0 bases, with 8 bases spanning the gap. The CDR3 has 14 residues. Germline-derived CDR1 and CDR2 are FNHDT and SITEND (reference sequence). This CDR3 reads CASSRLGSAETLYF. CDR3 bases read: TGTGCCAGCAGTAGGCTGGGCAGTGCAGAAACGCTGTAT.

This clone was seen a handful of times. Here the gene names and germline are mouse. Coverage ceases 1 residue before the CDR3 finishes, and the germline J gene fills in the end. The rearrangement joins TRBV13-3 to TRBJ2-7; the D is unclear. The CDR3 consists of 11 residues. Trimming took off 6 bases at V and 4 bases at J, with 8 bases between the two ends. Germline values: CDR1 NNHDY, CDR2 SYVADS. The CDR3 sequence: CASTDFYEQYF. The covered CDR3 bases are TGTGCCAGCACCGACTTTTATGAACAGTAC.

Concerning this clone: Here the gene names and germline are mouse. The CDR3 here is CASSISTGGGYEQYF. The sequenced part of the CDR3 DNA is TGTGCCAGCAGTATATCGACAGGGGGAGGGTATGAACAGTAC. The rearrangement joins TRBV19 to TRBJ2-7; 9 nucleotides line up with TRBD1. The read ends 1 residue shy of where the CDR3 ends; the end is completed using the germline J gene. Germline V CDR1 and CDR2: FNHDT, SITEND (reference sequence). This CDR3 has 15 residues. The trim removed 1 base at V and 4 bases at J, leaving 6 bases unmatched.

This clone is large in the sample. The listed genes are named as in mouse. Sequencing ends 1 residue short of the CDR3 end; the germline J gene provides the rest. The rearrangement uses TRBV2 and TRBJ1-5, with no clear D. Trimming took 0 bases from V and 0 from J, leaving 6 bases between them. This CDR3 region has 15 residues. Germline CDR1 reads LGHNA; CDR2 reads YSYQKL. CDR3 region: CASSQEGGNNQAPLF. CDR3 DNA, as far as it was read: TGTGCCAGCAGCCAAGAAGGCGGTAACAACCAGGCTCCGCTT.

This clone has more than one count but fewer than ten. The genes and germline here are from mouse. The read terminates 1 residue before the CDR3 end, so the remaining end is supplied by the germline J gene. The chain uses TRBV3 and TRBJ2-2; D gene ambiguous. CDR1 is SNHLY, CDR2 FYNGKV, per germline (reference sequence). The ends were cut back, 1 base at V and 3 bases at J, with 3 bases in the middle. The CDR3 is 13 amino acids. The part of the CDR3 DNA that was read is TGTGCCAGCAGCTTAGACTACACCGGGCAGCTCTAC. Amino acids: CASSLDYTGQLY. The CDR3, in full, reads CASSLDYTGQLYF.

Points on this clone: Each gene name is a mouse one. The sequence runs out 1 residue before the end of the CDR3; the remainder is reconstructed from the germline J gene. The chain uses TRBV5 and TRBJ1-4; the D gene is possibly TRBD1 (5 bases). The CDR3 extends over 16 amino acids. V was trimmed by 0 bases and J by 0 bases, leaving 8 bases between them. Germline CDR1 reads LGHNA; CDR2 reads YNLKQL (reference sequence). The DNA read from the CDR3 is TGTGCCAGCAGCCAAGAGGGGCAAATTTCCAACGAAAGATTATTT. It translates to CASSQEGQISNERLF. The complete CDR3 protein is CASSQEGQISNERLFF.

This clone is categorized as large. Gene names follow the mouse nomenclature. The CDR3 end lies 1 residue beyond the end of the read and is filled in from the germline J gene. This chain uses TRBV24 with TRBJ2-2, with 11 bases lining up with TRBD2. This CDR3 is 17 amino acids long. With V trimmed by 6 bases and J by 6 bases, 12 bases remained unmatched. The germline CDR1 and CDR2 sequences are KGHTA and FRNEEI. CDR3 loop: CASRPQGTGGASGQLYF. The sequenced part of the CDR3 DNA is TGTGCCAGCAGGCCTCAGGGAACTGGGGGGGCATCCGGGCAGCTCTAC.

In its sample, this clone was seen a few times. The listed genes are named as in mouse. CDR3 bases read: TGTGGTGCTAGGGGACAGGGGGCAATCTCCGACTACACC. It translates to CGARGQGAISDYT. The whole CDR3 is CGARGQGAISDYTF. V usage is TRBV20 and J usage is TRBJ1-2, with 10 bases lining up with TRBD1. The read halts 1 residue ahead of the CDR3 end, with the missing end drawn from the germline J gene. Per the germline V gene, CDR1 is GFQATS and CDR2 is STVNSAI. Unmatched junction bases numbered 3, after V lost 1 base and J lost 4 bases. This CDR3 contains 14 residues.

By sample share, this clone is large (0.1 to 1%). Genes and germline are mouse. The read is 1 residue too short to cover the CDR3 end, so that end is filled in from the germline J gene. The V and J genes are TRBV13-1 and TRBJ2-4; a weak D match, TRBD2 (6 bases). Germline CDR1 NSHNY, CDR2 SYGAGN. CDR3 size: 12 residues. The V gene lost 2 bases and the J gene lost 7 bases, with 8 bases spanning the gap. The CDR3 here is CASSDRGDTLYF. Partial CDR3 DNA: TGTGCCAGCAGTGACCGGGGGGACACCTTGTAC.

Remarks on this clone: Gene names follow the mouse nomenclature. The read halts 1 residue ahead of the CDR3 end, with the missing end drawn from the germline J gene. This rearrangement joins TRBV13-2 to TRBJ2-4, with 14 nucleotides matching TRBD2. The CDR3 runs to 16 residues. Germline lookup yields CDR1 NNHNN and CDR2 SYGAGS (reference sequence). V lost 2 bases and J lost 6; bases outside the gene matches: 5. The CDR3 DNA, read in part, is TGTGCCAGCGGTGAGGGGGACTGGGGGGGCGCGAACACCTTGTAC. Protein product: CASGEGDWGGANTLY. The whole CDR3 sequence reads CASGEGDWGGANTLYF.

As to this clone: These gene names are mouse names. The CDR3 end is not reached by the read, which stops 1 residue before it; the germline J gene fills it in. This chain joins TRBV16 and TRBJ1-3; D possibly corresponds to TRBD1 (5 bases). Trimming cost V 3 bases and J 2 bases, with 5 bases left between them. Germline V gene sequence: CDR1 SGHSA, CDR2 FRNQAP. CDR3 size: 13 residues. The CDR3 here is CASSLGAGNTLYF. CDR3 bases read: TGTGCAAGCAGCTTGGGGGCTGGAAATACGCTCTAT.

This clone is hyperexpanded by share. Gene names are mouse gene names. Read data end 1 residue before the CDR3 end; the end is taken from the germline J gene. This rearrangement joins TRBV5 to TRBJ1-4; D remains unclear. This CDR3 has 13 residues. Trimming shortened V by 1 base and J by 7 bases, and 7 bases separated the two germline ends. Germline V gene sequence: CDR1 LGHNA, CDR2 YNLKQL (reference sequence). CDR3: CASSQGRAERLFF. The CDR3 DNA, read in part, is TGTGCCAGCAGCCAAGGAAGGGCCGAAAGATTATTT.